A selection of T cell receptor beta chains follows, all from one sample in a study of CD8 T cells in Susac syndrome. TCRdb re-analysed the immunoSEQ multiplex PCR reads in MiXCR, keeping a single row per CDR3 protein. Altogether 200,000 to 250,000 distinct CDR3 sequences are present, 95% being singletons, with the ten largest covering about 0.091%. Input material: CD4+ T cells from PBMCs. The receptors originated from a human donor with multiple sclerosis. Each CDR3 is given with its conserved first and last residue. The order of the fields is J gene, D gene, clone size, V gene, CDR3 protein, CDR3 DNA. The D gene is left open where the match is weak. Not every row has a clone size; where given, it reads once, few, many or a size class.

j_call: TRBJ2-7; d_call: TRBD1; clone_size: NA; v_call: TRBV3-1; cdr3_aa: CASSQGQFYEQYF; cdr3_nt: TGTGCCAGCAGCCAGGGACAGTTCTACGAGCAGTACTTC
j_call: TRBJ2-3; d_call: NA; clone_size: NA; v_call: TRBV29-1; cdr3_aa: CSVVYVPDTQYF; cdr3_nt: TGCAGCGTTGTGTACGTACCAGATACGCAGTATTTT
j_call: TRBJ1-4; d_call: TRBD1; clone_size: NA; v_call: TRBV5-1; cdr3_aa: CASSYGQGPEKLFF; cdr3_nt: TGCGCCAGCAGCTATGGACAGGGCCCTGAAAAACTGTTTTTT
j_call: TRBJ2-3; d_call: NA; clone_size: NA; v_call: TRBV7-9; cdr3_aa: CASLRGPRTDTQYF; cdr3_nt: TGTGCCAGCCTGCGGGGGCCGCGCACAGATACGCAGTATTTT
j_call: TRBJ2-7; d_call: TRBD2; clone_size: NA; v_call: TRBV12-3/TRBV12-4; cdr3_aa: CASSPGLAVYEQYF; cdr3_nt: TGTGCCAGCAGCCCGGGACTAGCGGTATACGAGCAGTACTTC
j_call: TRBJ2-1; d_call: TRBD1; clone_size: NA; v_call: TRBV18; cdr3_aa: CASSLLKQGTEQFF; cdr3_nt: TGTGCCAGCTCACTACTAAAACAGGGGACTGAGCAGTTCTTC
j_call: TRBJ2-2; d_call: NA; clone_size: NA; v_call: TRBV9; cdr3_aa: CASSVVQGSNTGELFF; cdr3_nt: TGTGCCAGCAGCGTAGTGCAGGGGTCGAACACCGGGGAGCTGTTTTTT
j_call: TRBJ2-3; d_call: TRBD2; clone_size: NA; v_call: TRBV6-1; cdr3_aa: CASTAGARLAGGPGTDTQYF; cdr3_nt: TGTGCCAGCACTGCGGGGGCTCGGCTAGCGGGAGGGCCCGGCACAGATACGCAGTATTTT
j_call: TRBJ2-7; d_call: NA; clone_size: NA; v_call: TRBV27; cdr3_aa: CASSRLGGNSYEQYF; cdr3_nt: TGTGCCAGCAGCCGCTTGGGCGGGAACTCCTACGAGCAGTACTTC
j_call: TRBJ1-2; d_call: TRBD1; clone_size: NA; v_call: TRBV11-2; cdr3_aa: CASSLGDRLTFNYGYTF; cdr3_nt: TGTGCCAGCAGCTTAGGGGACAGGCTTACCTTTAACTATGGCTACACCTTC
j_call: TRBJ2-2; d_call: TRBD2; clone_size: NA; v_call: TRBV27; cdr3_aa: CASRIAGVYTGELFF; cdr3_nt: TGTGCCAGCAGAATAGCGGGAGTCTACACCGGGGAGCTGTTTTTT
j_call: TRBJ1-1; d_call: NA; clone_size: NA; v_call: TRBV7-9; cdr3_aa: CASSLHAEAFF; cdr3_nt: TGTGCCAGCAGCCTCCACGCTGAAGCTTTCTTT
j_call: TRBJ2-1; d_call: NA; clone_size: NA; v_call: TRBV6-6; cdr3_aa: CASSDGYNEQFF; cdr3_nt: TGTGCCAGCAGTGACGGTTACAATGAGCAGTTCTTC
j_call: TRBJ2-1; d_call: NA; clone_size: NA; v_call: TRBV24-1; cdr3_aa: CATSESPGRSMSYNEQFF; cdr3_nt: TGTGCCACCAGTGAGTCGCCGGGACGATCGATGTCCTACAATGAGCAGTTCTTC
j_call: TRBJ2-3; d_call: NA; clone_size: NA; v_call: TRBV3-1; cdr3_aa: CASSQFLTDTQYF; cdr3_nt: TGTGCCAGCAGCCAATTCCTCACAGATACGCAGTATTTT
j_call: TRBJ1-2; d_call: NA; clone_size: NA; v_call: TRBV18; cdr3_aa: CASSYRDIKGYTF; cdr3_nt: TGTGCCAGCTCATACCGGGACATTAAAGGCTACACCTTC
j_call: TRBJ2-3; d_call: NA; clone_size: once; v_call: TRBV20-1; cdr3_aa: CSGGIGYTDTQYF; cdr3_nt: TGCAGTGGGGGGATCGGCTACACAGATACGCAGTATTTT
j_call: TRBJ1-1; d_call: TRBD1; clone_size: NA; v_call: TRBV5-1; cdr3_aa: CASSLETGGRGEAFF; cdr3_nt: TGCGCCAGCAGCTTGGAGACAGGGGGTAGAGGTGAAGCTTTCTTT
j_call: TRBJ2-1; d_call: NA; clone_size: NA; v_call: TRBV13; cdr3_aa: CASSLFQRVYNEQFF; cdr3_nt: TGTGCCAGCAGCTTATTCCAGAGAGTTTACAATGAGCAGTTCTTC
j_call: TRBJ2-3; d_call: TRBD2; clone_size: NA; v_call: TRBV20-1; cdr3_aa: CSAPRREGGDTQYF; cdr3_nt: TGCAGTGCTCCCCGTCGGGAGGGGGGAGATACGCAGTATTTT
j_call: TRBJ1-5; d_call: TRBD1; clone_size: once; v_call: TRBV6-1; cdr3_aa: CASSTSTGVGNQPQHF; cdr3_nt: TGTGCCAGCAGTACCTCTACAGGGGTCGGCAATCAGCCCCAGCATTTT
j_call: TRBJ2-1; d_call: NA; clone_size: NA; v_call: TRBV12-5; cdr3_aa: CASATGLSSYNEQFF; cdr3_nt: TGTGCTAGTGCCACCGGCTTAAGCTCCTACAATGAGCAGTTCTTC
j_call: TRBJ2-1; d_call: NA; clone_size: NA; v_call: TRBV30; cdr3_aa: CAWSSGFEQFF; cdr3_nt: TGTGCCTGGAGTAGCGGATTCGAGCAGTTCTTC
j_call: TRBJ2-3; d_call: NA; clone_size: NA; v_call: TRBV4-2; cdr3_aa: CASSQDRMGTDTQYF; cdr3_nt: TGTGCCAGCAGCCAAGATAGGATGGGCACAGATACGCAGTATTTT
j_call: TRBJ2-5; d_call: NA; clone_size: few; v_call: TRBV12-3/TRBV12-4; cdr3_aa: CASSLGGGETQYF; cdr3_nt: TGTGCCAGCAGTTTGGGTGGGGGGGAGACCCAGTACTTC
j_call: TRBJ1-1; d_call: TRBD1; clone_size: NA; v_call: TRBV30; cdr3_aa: CAWSPGGRAFF; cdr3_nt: TGTGCCTGGAGTCCAGGGGGTCGAGCTTTCTTT
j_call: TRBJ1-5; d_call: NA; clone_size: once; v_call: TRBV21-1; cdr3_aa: CAIILGPSKPQHF; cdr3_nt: TGTGCCATCATACTAGGGCCCTCAAAGCCCCAGCATTTT
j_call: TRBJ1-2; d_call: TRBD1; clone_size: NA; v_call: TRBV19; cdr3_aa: CASSINRGPNYGYTF; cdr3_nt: TGTGCCAGTAGTATAAACAGGGGCCCTAACTATGGCTACACCTTC
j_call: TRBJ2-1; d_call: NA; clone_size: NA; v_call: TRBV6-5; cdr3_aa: CASGNREGPKFF; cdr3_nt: TGTGCCAGCGGGAACCGCGAGGGACCAAAGTTCTTC
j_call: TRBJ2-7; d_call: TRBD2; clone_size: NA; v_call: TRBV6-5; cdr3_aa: CASNPTSGEQYF; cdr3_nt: TGTGCCAGCAATCCTACTAGCGGCGAGCAGTACTTC
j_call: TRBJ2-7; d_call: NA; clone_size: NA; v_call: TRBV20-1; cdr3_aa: CSASRDRGPYEQYF; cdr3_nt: TGCAGTGCTAGTCGGGATAGGGGCCCCTACGAGCAGTACTTC
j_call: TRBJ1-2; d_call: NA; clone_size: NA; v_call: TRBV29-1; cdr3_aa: CSVDGYTF; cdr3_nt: TGCAGCGTTGATGGCTACACCTTC
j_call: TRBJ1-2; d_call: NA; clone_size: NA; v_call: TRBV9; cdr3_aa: CASSARVWGDGYTF; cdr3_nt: TGTGCCAGCAGCGCCCGTGTCTGGGGCGACGGCTACACCTTC
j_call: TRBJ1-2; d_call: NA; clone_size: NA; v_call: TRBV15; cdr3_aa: CATSSPGRSDYGYTF; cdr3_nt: TGTGCCACCAGCAGCCCAGGTCGCAGCGACTATGGCTACACCTTC
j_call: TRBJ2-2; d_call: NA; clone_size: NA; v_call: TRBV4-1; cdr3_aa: CASGGNTGELFF; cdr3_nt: TGCGCCAGCGGGGGTAACACCGGGGAGCTGTTTTTT
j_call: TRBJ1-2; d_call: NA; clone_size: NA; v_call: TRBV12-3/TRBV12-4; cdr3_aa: CASSPAQRRGYTF; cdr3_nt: TGTGCCAGCAGCCCGGCCCAGAGGAGGGGCTACACCTTC
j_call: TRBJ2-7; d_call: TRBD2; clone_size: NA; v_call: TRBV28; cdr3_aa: CASSLQRGLLYEQYF; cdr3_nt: TGTGCCAGCAGTCTCCAGCGGGGGTTACTCTACGAGCAGTACTTC
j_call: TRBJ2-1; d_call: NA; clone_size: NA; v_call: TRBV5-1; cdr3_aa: CASSLVPGRHNEQFF; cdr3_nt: TGCGCCAGCAGCTTGGTTCCAGGGAGACACAATGAGCAGTTCTTC
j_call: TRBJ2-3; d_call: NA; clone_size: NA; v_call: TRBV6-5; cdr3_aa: CASTFSDTQYF; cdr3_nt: TGTGCCAGCACGTTCTCAGATACGCAGTATTTT
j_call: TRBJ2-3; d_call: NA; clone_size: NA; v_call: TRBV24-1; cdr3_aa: CATSDSGSTDTQYF; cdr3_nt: TGTGCCACCAGTGATAGCGGGAGCACAGATACGCAGTATTTT
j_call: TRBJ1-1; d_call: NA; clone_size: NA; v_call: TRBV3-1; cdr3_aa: CASSPRGQANTEAFF; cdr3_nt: TGTGCCAGCAGCCCTCGGGGGCAGGCGAACACTGAAGCTTTCTTT
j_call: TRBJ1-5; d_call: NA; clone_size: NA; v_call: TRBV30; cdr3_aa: CAWSPWGYQPQHF; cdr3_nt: TGTGCCTGGAGTCCTTGGGGGTATCAGCCCCAGCATTTT
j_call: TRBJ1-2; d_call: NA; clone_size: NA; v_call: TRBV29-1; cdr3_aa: CSVRGRGYTF; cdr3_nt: TGCAGCGTTAGAGGTCGTGGCTACACCTTC
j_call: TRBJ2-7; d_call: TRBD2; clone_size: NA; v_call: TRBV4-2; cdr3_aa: CASSQGRGGRVTYEQYF; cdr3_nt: TGTGCCAGCAGCCAAGGTCGTGGCGGGAGGGTAACCTACGAGCAGTACTTC
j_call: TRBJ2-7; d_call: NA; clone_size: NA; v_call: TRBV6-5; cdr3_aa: CASSYGSNYEQYF; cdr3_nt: TGTGCCAGCAGTTACGGGTCGAACTACGAGCAGTACTTC
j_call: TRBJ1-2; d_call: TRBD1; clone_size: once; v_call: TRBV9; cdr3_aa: CASSDPGGFGYGYTF; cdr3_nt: TGTGCCAGCAGCGATCCAGGGGGCTTTGGGTATGGCTACACCTTC
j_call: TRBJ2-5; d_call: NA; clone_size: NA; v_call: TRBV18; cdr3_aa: CASSPPQETQYF; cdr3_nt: TGTGCCAGCTCACCACCACAAGAGACCCAGTACTTC
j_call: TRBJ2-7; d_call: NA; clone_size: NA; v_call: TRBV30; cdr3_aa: CAWMTLFGGPQYF; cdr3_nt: TGTGCCTGGATGACCCTCTTTGGTGGGCCTCAGTACTTC
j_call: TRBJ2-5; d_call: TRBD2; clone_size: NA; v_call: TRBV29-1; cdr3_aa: CSVALAGVVETQYF; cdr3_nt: TGCAGCGTTGCCCTAGCGGGAGTGGTGGAGACCCAGTACTTC
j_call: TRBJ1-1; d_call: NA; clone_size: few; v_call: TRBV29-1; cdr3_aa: CSVANTEAFF; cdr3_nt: TGCAGCGTTGCGAACACTGAAGCTTTCTTT
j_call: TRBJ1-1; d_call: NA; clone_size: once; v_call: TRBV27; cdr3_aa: CASSFLGPIHTEAFF; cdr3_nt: TGTGCCAGCAGTTTCCTGGGACCGATACACACTGAAGCTTTCTTT
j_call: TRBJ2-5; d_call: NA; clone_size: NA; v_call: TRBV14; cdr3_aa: CASSHPVGTQYF; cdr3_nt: TGTGCCAGCAGCCACCCAGTCGGGACCCAGTACTTC